Sequencing of this TCR beta chain was carried out in a study of cytomegalovirus exposure and HLA in healthy donors. Whole-study context: From donors who were HLA-typed, an early data release held approximately 91 million unique TCRs.

As concerns this clone: Its antigen is unknown.

The junction had 4 bases not matched to a gene; V was cut back by 6 bases and J by 8 bases. The CDR3 loop spans 13 amino acids. Findings of the study overall: In a later analysis, TCR beta V- and J-gene trimming showed a link to a missense DCLRE1C variant.

The PCR made use of 60 Vbeta and 13 Jbeta primers. TCRdb's table, derived via immunoSEQ multiplex PCR, lists solely in-frame clones and lacks some. This listing includes roughly 140,000 clones. The genes are TRBV6-7 and TRBJ1-6, with 7 positions matching TRBD1. TRBV6-7 is flagged as an ORF with uncertain function. This TCR was sampled from a middle-aged man in good health and CMV-seronegative. The sequencing sample was made of PBMCs. The CDR3 spells CASSLRGDSPLHF. CDR3 nucleotides: TGTGCCAGCAGCCTCAGGGGGGATTCACCCCTCCACTTT.